The 23 T cell receptor beta chains below were found in one sample sequenced in a study of human T cells and chemical hapten exposure. The time point: patch test 2, 6 weeks after DPC sensitization. Treatment given: therapeutic diphenylcyclopropenone sensitization with weekly scalp DPC. TCRdb independently ran MiXCR on the RACE reads; one entry per CDR3 protein. The sample shows approximately 85,000 distinct CDR3 sequences, roughly a tenth of them seen only once. This sample comprised whole blood, obtained in connection with sensitization to the hapten diphenylcyclopropenone (DPC). The receptors stem from a woman aged 25 to 45 with alopecia areata. Some clones in this sample may be carry-over from other donors' samples.

This clonotype came up a few times. The chain combines TRBV18 with TRBJ1-2, with 7 bases aligning to TRBD1. The CDR3 covers 15 residues. Germline CDR1 reads KGHSH; CDR2 reads LQKENI. Trimming took 4 bases from V and 4 from J; bases not matched to a gene: 9. The CDR3 loop is CASSRDSPTSYGYTF. The CDR3 nucleotides are TGTGCCAGCTCACGGGACAGCCCCACGAGCTATGGCTACACCTTC.

This clonotype was seen many times. The CDR3 DNA reads TGTGCCTGGAGTTTAAGTGGGAGAAGGGCAGATACGCAGTATTTT. As protein: CAWSLSGRRADTQYF. This sequence joins TRBV30 and TRBJ2-3, with D possibly being TRBD2 (5 bases). The CDR3 has 15 residues. V lost 2 bases and J lost 4, with 16 bases in between. Germline V gives CDR1 GTSNPN, CDR2 SVGIG (reference sequence).

This chain uses TRBV6-5 with TRBJ2-4, with D unresolved. Germline lookup yields CDR1 MNHEY and CDR2 SVGAGI. Trimming pared 6 bases from V and 0 bases from J, leaving 15 bases between. The CDR3 loop spans 16 amino acids. The CDR3 protein is CASSPIVGIAKNIQYF. In nucleotides, the CDR3 is TGTGCCAGCAGCCCAATAGTGGGGATAGCCAAAAACATTCAGTACTTC.

The chain is built from TRBV3-1 and TRBJ2-5; 11 bases are a match to TRBD2. V was clipped by 1 base and J by 2 bases; unmatched bases: 3. The CDR3 length is 16 residues. Germline loops: CDR1 LGHDT, CDR2 YNNKEL (reference sequence). The DNA for the CDR3 is TGTGCCAGCAGCCAAGCCGGGACTAGCGGACAAGAGACCCAGTACTTC. Translation gives CASSQAGTSGQETQYF.

This clonotype was seen many times. V gene TRBV20-1 combines with J gene TRBJ2-1; D gene uncertain. Germline CDR1 DFQATT, CDR2 SNEGSKA (reference sequence). Trimming cost V 5 bases and J 0 bases, with 11 bases left between them. CDR3 length: 14 amino acids. CDR3 residues: CSAQIGSSYNEQFF. The CDR3 nucleotides are TGCAGTGCTCAGATCGGTAGCTCCTACAATGAGCAGTTCTTC.

This clonotype has ten or more counts. The rearrangement uses TRBV11-2 and TRBJ2-6, with D perhaps matching TRBD2 (5 bases). The germline V and J ends were trimmed by 1 base and 1 base, with 5 bases remaining between them. Looked up from germline, CDR1 is SGHAT and CDR2 is FQNNGV. CDR3 length equals 15 residues. In DNA, the CDR3 is TGTGCCAGCAGCTTAGGACTATCTGGGGCCAACGTCCTGACTTTC. Translation gives CASSLGLSGANVLTF.

The rearrangement joins TRBV18 to TRBJ2-3, with D maybe TRBD2 (6 bases). In germline, CDR1 is KGHSH, CDR2 LQKENI. V lost 1 base to trimming and J lost 2 bases, with 13 bases between them. CDR3 length: 16 residues. CDR3 loop: CASSPLGGEITDTQYF. The CDR3 DNA is TGTGCCAGCTCACCACTGGGCGGGGAAATCACAGATACGCAGTATTTT.

This clonotype occurred many times. V and J are TRBV18 and TRBJ2-7, with D possibly TRBD2 on 6 matching bases. The CDR3 spans 16 residues. Germline V gives CDR1 KGHSH, CDR2 LQKENI. V lost 0 bases and J 0 bases, leaving 12 bases between the germline ends. The CDR3 sequence: CASSPPGVGGSYEQYF. CDR3 nucleotides: TGTGCCAGCTCACCACCCGGGGTCGGGGGCTCCTACGAGCAGTACTTC. Filled out from reference TRBV18 and TRBJ2-7, the complete variable domain reads NAGVMQNPRHLVRRRGQEARLRCSPMKGHSHVYWYRQLPEEGLKFMVYLQKENIIDESGMPKERFSAEFPKEGPSILRIQQVVRGDSAAYFCASSPPGVGGSYEQYFGPGTRLTVT.

This clonotype appeared many times. The chain is built from TRBV6-2 or TRBV6-3 and TRBJ1-1; the match to TRBD1 covers 8 bases. CDR3 size: 12 residues. Unmatched junction bases numbered 8, after V lost 6 bases and J lost 11 bases. The germline V gene encodes CDR1 MNHEY and CDR2 SVGEGT. CDR3 region: CASSDRGGKAFF. CDR3 bases: TGTGCCAGCAGCGACAGGGGCGGGAAGGCTTTCTTT.

This clonotype was detected many times. The chain carries TRBV7-2 and TRBJ1-1, with 8 bases fitting TRBD1. V lost 1 base to trimming and J lost 2 bases; unmatched junction nucleotides: 3. Looked up from germline, CDR1 is SGHTA and CDR2 is FQGNSA. The CDR3 is 15 amino acids. Here the CDR3 reads CASSLGDRRNTEAFF. The CDR3, as DNA: TGTGCCAGCAGCTTAGGGGACAGGCGAAACACTGAAGCTTTCTTT.

This clonotype showed up just a few times. The J gene is TRBJ1-3, the V gene TRBV14; the D is unclear. CDR1 and CDR2 from the germline V gene are SGHDN and FVKESK. The CDR3 totals 15 residues. V was shortened by 4 bases and J by 3 bases, with 13 bases between the two germline ends. The CDR3 bases are TGTGCCAGCAGCCGGCAATTTGTCAGTGGAAACACCATATATTTT. Amino acid sequence: CASSRQFVSGNTIYF.

The J gene is TRBJ2-3, the V gene TRBV20-1; D is unresolved. The CDR3 runs 12 residues. Deletions cut 2 bases from V and 1 base from J, with 4 bases between. The germline V gene has CDR1 DFQATT and CDR2 SNEGSKA (reference sequence). The CDR3 nucleotides are TGCAGTGCTAGACGGGGCACAGATACGCAGTATTTT. It translates to CSARRGTDTQYF.

The chain has TRBV27 and TRBJ2-1, with 8 bases fitting TRBD2. The CDR3 loop spans 14 amino acids. From germline, CDR1 is MNHEY and CDR2 SMNVEV (reference sequence). V lost 3 bases to trimming and J lost 4 bases; unmatched junction nucleotides: 2. CDR3 DNA: TGTGCCAGCAGTTTCGCGGGGGGTTACAATGAGCAGTTCTTC. This codes for CASSFAGGYNEQFF.

The table lists this clonotype with many counts. The rearrangement uses TRBV21-1 and TRBJ2-7; the listed D gene, TRBD1, was not tested against the DNA. TRBV21-1 is a pseudogene locus. The CDR3 sequence is 19 residues long. CDR3 sequence (DNA): TGTGCCAGCAGCAAATTCAGGGGGAAGTGGGCTAGCGGACCCTACGAGCAGTACTTC. Residues: CASSKFRGKWASGPYEQYF.

The table lists this clonotype with many counts. The CDR3 protein is CASRRDSIDTQYF. As DNA, the CDR3 is TGTGCCAGCAGGCGGGACTCAATAGATACGCAGTATTTT. J is TRBJ2-3 and V is TRBV7-9; D possibly corresponds to TRBD2 (6 bases). The CDR3 is 13 amino acids. The germline V and J ends were trimmed by 6 bases and 5 bases, with 12 bases remaining between them. The germline gives CDR1 SEHNR, CDR2 FQNEAQ (reference sequence).

This clonotype was detected ten times or more. This rearrangement joins TRBV3-1 to TRBJ1-6; weak D call: TRBD1 (6 bases). V shed 1 base and J shed 7 bases, with 8 bases lying between them. Germline V gene lookup returns CDR1 LGHDT and CDR2 YNNKEL (reference sequence). This CDR3 comprises 14 residues. For the CDR3, the DNA is TGTGCCAGCAGCCAAGCAGGGGTCAATTCACCCCTCCACTTT. It codes for CASSQAGVNSPLHF.

The rearrangement uses TRBV4-1 and TRBJ2-1, with D unclear. This CDR3 has 13 amino acids. V dropped 5 bases and J dropped 4 bases, with 9 bases sitting between them. The germline V gene encodes CDR1 MGHRA and CDR2 YSYEKL. CDR3 DNA sequence: TGCGCCAGCAGCTCAGACCCGTACAATGAGCAGTTCTTC. This codes for CASSSDPYNEQFF.

The chain couples TRBV6-1 to TRBJ1-6; D is uncertain. The V gene's germline CDR1 is MNHNS and CDR2 SASEGT. Trimming stripped 0 bases from V and 7 bases from J, with 7 bases between. The CDR3 runs 14 residues. CDR3 sequence: CASSEAPQNSPLHF. Here the CDR3 DNA reads TGTGCCAGCAGTGAAGCCCCCCAGAATTCACCCCTCCACTTT.

This clonotype was counted many times. The J gene is TRBJ2-1, the V gene TRBV10-3; TRBD1 matches 9 bases. Trimming cost V 4 bases and J 4 bases; bases outside gene matches: 5. This CDR3 comprises 15 residues. Germline V CDR1 and CDR2: ENHRY, SYGVKD. CDR3 DNA: TGTGCCATCAGTGCCTCCGGGACAGGGTACAATGAGCAGTTCTTC. Amino acids: CAISASGTGYNEQFF.

In the case of this clonotype: A much larger clone differs by one base, so this may be a read error. The chain joins TRBV29-1 to TRBJ2-7; 8 bases line up with TRBD1. Losses at the gene ends were 6 bases for V and 6 bases for J; bases not matched to a gene: 13. Looked up from germline, CDR1 is SQVTM and CDR2 is ANQGSEA. The CDR3 is 14 amino acids. The CDR3 region has the DNA TGCAGCGTATGGGACGGGACAGGAATTTCCGAGCAGTACTTC. This encodes CSVWDGTGISEQYF.

V usage is TRBV3-1 and J usage is TRBJ1-6, with D perhaps matching TRBD1 (6 bases). CDR1 and CDR2 from the germline V gene are LGHDT and YNNKEL (reference sequence). Trimming removed 5 bases from V and 8 bases from J, with 10 bases in between. There are 13 residues in the CDR3. The CDR3 spells CASSSNRDSPLHF. The CDR3 DNA follows: TGTGCCAGCAGCTCCAACAGGGATTCACCCCTCCACTTT. Full variable domain (missing parts from reference TRBV3-1 and TRBJ1-6): DTAVSQTPKYLVTQMGNDKSIKCEQNLGHDTMYWYKQDSKKFLKIMFSYNNKELIINETVPNRFSPKSPDKAHLNLHINSLELGDSAVYFCASSSNRDSPLHFGNGTRLTVT.

This clonotype has just a few counts. The chain uses TRBV18 and TRBJ1-4, with 9 bases matching TRBD1. Germline V gene lookup returns CDR1 KGHSH and CDR2 LQKENI. With V trimmed by 5 bases and J by 7 bases, 11 bases remained unmatched. This CDR3 is built from 16 residues. This chain's CDR3 is CASSIGQGSIGEKLFF. The DNA for the CDR3 is TGTGCCAGCTCAATAGGACAGGGGTCGATTGGTGAAAAACTGTTTTTT.

The V call is TRBV7-2, the J call TRBJ2-7; 7 bases match TRBD1. CDR1 SGHTA and CDR2 FQGNSA come from the germline V gene. The CDR3 has 14 amino acids. J was trimmed by 2 bases and V by 1 base; bases with no gene match: 2. CDR3 DNA: TGTGCCAGCAGCTTAGAGGGGGCCCCCTACGAGCAGTACTTC. Its translation is CASSLEGAPYEQYF.